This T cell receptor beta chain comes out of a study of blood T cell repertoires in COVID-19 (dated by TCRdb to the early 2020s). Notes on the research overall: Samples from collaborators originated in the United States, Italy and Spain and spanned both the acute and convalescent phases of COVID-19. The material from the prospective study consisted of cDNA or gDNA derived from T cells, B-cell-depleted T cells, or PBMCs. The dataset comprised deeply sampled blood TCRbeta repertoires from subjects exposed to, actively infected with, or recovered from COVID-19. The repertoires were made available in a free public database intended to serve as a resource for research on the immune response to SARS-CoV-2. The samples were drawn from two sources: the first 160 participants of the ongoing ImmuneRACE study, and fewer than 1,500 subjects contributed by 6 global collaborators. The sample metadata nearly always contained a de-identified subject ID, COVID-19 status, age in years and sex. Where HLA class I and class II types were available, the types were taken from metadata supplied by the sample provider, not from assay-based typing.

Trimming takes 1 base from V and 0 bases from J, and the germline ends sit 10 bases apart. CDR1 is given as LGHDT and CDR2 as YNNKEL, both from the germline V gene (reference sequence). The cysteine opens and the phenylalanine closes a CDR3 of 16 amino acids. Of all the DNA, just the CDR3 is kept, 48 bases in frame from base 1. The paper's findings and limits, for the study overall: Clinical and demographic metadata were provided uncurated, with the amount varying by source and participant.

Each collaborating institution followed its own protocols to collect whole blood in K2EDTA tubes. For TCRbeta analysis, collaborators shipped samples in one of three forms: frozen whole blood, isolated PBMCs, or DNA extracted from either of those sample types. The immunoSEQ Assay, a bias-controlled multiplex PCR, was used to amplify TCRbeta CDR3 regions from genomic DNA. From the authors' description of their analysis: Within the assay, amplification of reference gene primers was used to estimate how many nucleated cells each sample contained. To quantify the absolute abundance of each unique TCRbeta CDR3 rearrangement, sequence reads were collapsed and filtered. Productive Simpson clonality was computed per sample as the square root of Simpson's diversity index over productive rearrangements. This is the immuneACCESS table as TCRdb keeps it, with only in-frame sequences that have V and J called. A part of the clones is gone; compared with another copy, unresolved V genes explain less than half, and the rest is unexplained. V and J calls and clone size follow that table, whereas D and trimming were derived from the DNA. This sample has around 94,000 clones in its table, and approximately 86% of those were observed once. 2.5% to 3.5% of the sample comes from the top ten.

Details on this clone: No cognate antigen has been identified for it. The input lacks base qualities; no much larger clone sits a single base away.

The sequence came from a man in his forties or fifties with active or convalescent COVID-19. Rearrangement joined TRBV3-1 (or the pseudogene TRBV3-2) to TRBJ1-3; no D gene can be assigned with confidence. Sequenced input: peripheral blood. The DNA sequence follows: TGTGCCAGCAGCCAAGGTTCAGCGCTCTCTGGAAACACCATATATTTT. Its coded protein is CASSQGSALSGNTIYF.